Described below is a single T cell receptor (beta chain) sequence and its context. Germline assignment: CDR1 SGDLS and CDR2 YYNGEE. The CDR3 contains 15 residues. Trimming cost V 3 bases and J 0 bases, with 7 bases left between them. Profiling relied on immunoSEQ multiplex PCR, and the TCRdb table lists in-frame clones only, not all of them. The data hold about 230,000 clones, with about 85% observed a single time. The entry originates in a study of blood T cell repertoires in COVID-19. Across the whole study: The samples span acute and convalescent COVID-19 from the United States, Italy and Spain.

The sequence derives from a man between 40 and 49 years old with acute or convalescent COVID-19. The chain recombines TRBV9 with TRBJ2-6, with a tentative D call TRBD1 (5 bases). The source material was peripheral blood. The CDR3 sequence: CASSGRVSGANVLTF. In DNA form, the CDR3 reads TGTGCCAGCAGCGGCAGGGTCTCTGGGGCCAACGTCCTGACTTTC.